The 13 T cell receptor beta chains reported below all come from one sample, sequenced in a study of T cells after yellow fever vaccination. MiXCR, run by TCRdb on the 5' RACE reads, gives a single entry per CDR3 protein. The table records approximately 300,000 distinct CDR3 sequences, around 7% of them present only once. This specimen consisted of PBMCs, obtained about 49 days after the first yellow fever vaccination. These receptors originate from a man aged 18 to 29 who received the YFV17D yellow fever vaccine.

The chain recombines TRBV7-3 with TRBJ2-1; 7 bases fit TRBD2. This CDR3 region has 14 residues. J was trimmed by 7 bases and V by 5 bases; bases with no gene match: 8. Germline lookup yields CDR1 SGHTA and CDR2 FQGTGA. CDR3 DNA: TGTGCCAGCAGCCTTTCTTTGGGGGGGAATGAGCAGTTCTTC. Translated, it gives CASSLSLGGNEQFF.

There are many counts of this clonotype. This chain connects TRBV4-2 to TRBJ1-3; D may be TRBD1 (6 bases). The CDR3 is made up of 15 amino acids. Trimming cost V 2 bases and J 3 bases, with 11 bases left between them. In germline, CDR1 is LGHNA, CDR2 YNFKEQ. CDR3 amino acids: CASSQQGPYGNTIYF. In DNA form, the CDR3 reads TGTGCCAGCAGCCAACAGGGGCCCTATGGAAACACCATATATTTT.

A few counts support this clonotype. This sequence may be a read error, since a much larger clone differs from it by one base. V and J are TRBV11-2 and TRBJ1-5; 8 positions agree with TRBD1. Germline CDR1 reads SGHAT; CDR2 reads FQNNGV. This CDR3 is 13 amino acids long. The V segment lost 5 bases and the J segment 5 bases; nucleotides outside the gene matches: 2. CDR3 loop: CASSNRGDQPQHF. CDR3 nucleotides: TGTGCCAGCAGCAACAGGGGGGATCAGCCCCAGCATTTT.

The chain couples TRBV7-2 to TRBJ1-2; D gene unclear. Germline V lookup: CDR1 SGHTA, CDR2 FQGNSA. V lost 2 bases and J 7 bases, leaving 17 bases between the germline ends. The CDR3 has 15 residues. DNA for the CDR3: TGTGCCAGCAGCTTATTCGCAGAAGTCTCGGGTGGCTACACCTTC. This sequence encodes CASSLFAEVSGGYTF.

This clonotype has only a few counts. V usage is TRBV7-2 and J usage is TRBJ2-2; perhaps TRBD2 as D (7 bases). V was pared by 5 bases and J by 3 bases, with 19 bases between. This CDR3 comprises 17 residues. In germline, CDR1 is SGHTA, CDR2 FQGNSA. The chain's CDR3 is CASSLGPEGGYTGELFF. The CDR3, as DNA: TGTGCCAGCAGCCTCGGCCCCGAGGGGGGGTACACCGGGGAGCTGTTTTTT. The full variable domain, completed using reference TRBV7-2 and TRBJ2-2, is GAGVSQSPSNKVTEKGKDVELRCDPISGHTALYWYRQSLGQGLEFLIYFQGNSAPDKSGLPSDRFSAERTGGSVSTLTIQRTQQEDSAVYLCASSLGPEGGYTGELFFGEGSRLTVL.

This clonotype was found a few times. The chain links TRBV4-1 to TRBJ1-5; perhaps TRBD1 as D (5 bases). V shed 0 bases and J shed 5 bases, with 8 bases lying between them. In germline, CDR1 is MGHRA, CDR2 YSYEKL. This CDR3 is 14 amino acids long. For the CDR3, the DNA is TGCGCCAGCAGCCAAGAGGGGGGAGATCAGCCCCAGCATTTT. Translation: CASSQEGGDQPQHF.

This clonotype has ten or more counts. The genes are TRBV3-1 and TRBJ1-5; D is undetermined. CDR3 size: 14 residues. Per the germline V gene, CDR1 is LGHDT and CDR2 is YNNKEL (reference sequence). With 3 bases removed from V and 1 base from J, the gap between germline ends came to 7 bases. This CDR3 reads CASSQSSSNQPQHF. The CDR3 nucleotides are TGTGCCAGCAGCCAGTCCTCCAGCAATCAGCCCCAGCATTTT.

In its sample, this clonotype was seen a few times. The chain has TRBV20-1 and TRBJ2-3, with 11 bases aligning to TRBD2. V shed 6 bases and J 5 bases; nucleotides not matched to a gene: 7. The CDR3 covers 14 residues. Germline V gives CDR1 DFQATT, CDR2 SNEGSKA (reference sequence). The CDR3 nucleotides are TGCAGTGCCCAGCCGGGACTAGCGGTAGATACGCAGTATTTT. Translation gives CSAQPGLAVDTQYF.

This clonotype has a handful of counts. The chain employs TRBV5-5 and TRBJ2-1; D is possibly TRBD2 (6 bases). Germline lookup yields CDR1 SGHKS and CDR2 YYEKEE (reference sequence). Trimming cost V 0 bases and J 1 base, with 11 bases left between them. The CDR3 contains 16 residues. The CDR3 DNA reads TGTGCCAGCAGCTTGGAGATTAGCGGATCCTACAATGAGCAGTTCTTC. This translates into CASSLEISGSYNEQFF.

The chain joins TRBV7-3 to TRBJ2-2, with D possibly TRBD2 on 7 matching bases. V was pared by 2 bases and J by 2 bases, with 12 bases between. Per the germline V gene, CDR1 is SGHTA and CDR2 is FQGTGA. The CDR3 totals 16 residues. CDR3 region: CASSLGGGQNTGELFF. The CDR3 DNA reads TGTGCCAGCAGCTTAGGGGGGGGACAAAACACCGGGGAGCTGTTTTTT.

V is TRBV19 and J is TRBJ2-5, with TRBD1 matching over 9 bases. Germline assignment: CDR1 LNHDA and CDR2 SQIVND (reference sequence). This CDR3 comprises 14 residues. Trimming cost V 4 bases and J 5 bases; bases outside gene matches: 5. CDR3 residues: CASSTRTGDETQYF. The CDR3 bases are TGTGCCAGTAGTACTCGGACAGGGGATGAGACCCAGTACTTC.

This clonotype was seen more than once but under ten times. V usage is TRBV9 and J usage is TRBJ2-3; 11 bases match TRBD2. The CDR3 runs 16 residues. Per germline, CDR1 SGDLS and CDR2 YYNGEE. J lost 4 bases, V lost 3 bases, and 7 bases had no gene match. CDR3 sequence reads: CASSARISGGADTQYF. CDR3 DNA: TGTGCCAGCAGCGCTCGGATTAGCGGGGGGGCAGATACGCAGTATTTT.

The genes are TRBV18 and TRBJ1-1; 7 nucleotides align to TRBD1. The CDR3 totals 16 residues. In germline, CDR1 is KGHSH, CDR2 LQKENI. After removal of 3 bases from V and 2 bases from J, the junction contained 9 bases not matched to a gene. The CDR3 nucleotides read TGTGCCAGCTCACCGATGGCCGGGACAGACAACACTGAAGCTTTCTTT. This sequence encodes CASSPMAGTDNTEAFF.